Below, 30 T cell receptor beta chains from the same sample are listed, as sequenced in a study of OX40 agonist ivuxolimab in advanced cancers. Sequencing was performed with immunoSEQ multiplex PCR; in TCRdb, only in-frame clones are kept and a portion is missing. In the table there are around 100,000 clones, 87% of which are singletons. This sample comprised CD4+ or CD8+ T cells sorted from blood, obtained in a trial of the OX40 agonist ivuxolimab. All receptors derive from an adult with an advanced solid tumor such as melanoma, head and neck, liver or kidney cancer.

The chain recombines TRBV4-1 with TRBJ1-2; 7 bases are shared with TRBD1. The trim removed 0 bases at V and 5 bases at J, leaving 9 bases unmatched. The germline V gene has CDR1 MGHRA and CDR2 YSYEKL. The CDR3 runs 16 residues. CDR3 residues: CASSQDFSQGGYGYTF. The CDR3 nucleotides read TGCGCCAGCAGCCAAGATTTCAGTCAGGGGGGGTATGGCTACACCTTC.

As for this clone: The same CDR3 also results from other DNA sequences found in this sample. The chain uses TRBV5-6 and TRBJ1-2; the match to TRBD1 covers 7 bases. The germline CDR1 and CDR2 sequences are SGHDT and YYEEEE. This CDR3 is 14 amino acids long. Germline trimming cut 0 bases from V and 4 bases from J; bases unmatched to any gene: 3. The CDR3 sequence is CASSLGQGGYGYTF. CDR3 in DNA: TGTGCCAGCAGCTTGGGGCAGGGGGGCTATGGCTACACCTTC.

This rearrangement joins TRBV5-1 to TRBJ2-3; 14 bases map to TRBD2. CDR1 SGHRS and CDR2 YFSETQ come from the germline V gene. The CDR3 has 17 residues. The junction had 9 bases not matched to a gene; V was cut back by 5 bases and J by 4 bases. This CDR3 is CASSRSGTSGSADTQYF. The CDR3 bases are TGCGCCAGCAGTCGCTCCGGGACTAGCGGGAGCGCAGATACGCAGTATTTT. Filled out from reference TRBV5-1 and TRBJ2-3, the complete variable domain reads KAGVTQTPRYLIKTRGQQVTLSCSPISGHRSVSWYQQTPGQGLQFLFEYFSETQRNKGNFPGRFSGRQFSNSRSEMNVSTLELGDSALYLCASSRSGTSGSADTQYFGPGTRLTVL.

Written as DNA, the CDR3 is TGTGCCAGCAGCGCCGGGACAGCCTACGAGCAGTACTTC. Its translation: CASSAGTAYEQYF. V and J are TRBV7-2 and TRBJ2-7; 7 bases are a match to TRBD1. CDR3 length: 13 amino acids. With 5 bases clipped from V and 2 bases from J, the junction kept 3 bases outside the gene matches. Germline V CDR1 and CDR2: SGHTA, FQGNSA.

Here the CDR3 reads CAISTSVFGDNEQFF. CDR3 DNA: TGTGCCATCAGCACCTCGGTGTTTGGGGACAATGAGCAGTTCTTC. The V call is TRBV10-3, the J call TRBJ2-1; no definite D call. Germline V gene data show CDR1 as ENHRY and CDR2 as SYGVKD. The CDR3 is 15 residues long. V lost 6 bases to trimming and J lost 5 bases, with 17 bases between them.

The rearrangement joins TRBV6-5 to TRBJ2-7; maybe TRBD2 (5 bases). The CDR3 spans 13 residues. From germline, CDR1 is MNHEY and CDR2 SVGAGI. The germline V and J ends were trimmed by 0 bases and 5 bases, with 8 bases remaining between them. The CDR3 here is CASSYSPGNEQYF. CDR3 DNA: TGTGCCAGCAGTTACTCTCCGGGAAACGAGCAGTACTTC.

J is TRBJ1-1 and V is TRBV7-2; possibly TRBD1 for D (6 bases). The CDR3 runs 12 residues. The V end was cut by 5 bases, the J end by 7 bases, with 11 bases between. Germline V lookup: CDR1 SGHTA, CDR2 FQGNSA. The CDR3 nucleotides are TGTGCCAGCAGCCTAAACAGGGTTGAAGCTTTCTTT. Amino acids: CASSLNRVEAFF.

The rearrangement uses TRBV28 and TRBJ1-2, with 7 bases lining up with TRBD1. The germline CDR1 and CDR2 sequences are MDHEN and SYDVKM. The trim removed 1 base at V and 3 bases at J, leaving 2 bases unmatched. The CDR3 length is 14 residues. CDR3 nucleotide sequence: TGTGCCAGCAGTTTATCCGGGACAGACTATGGCTACACCTTC. Translating gives CASSLSGTDYGYTF.

The CDR3 loop reads CASSKRLAEIQETQYF. CDR3 coding DNA: TGTGCCAGCAGTAAAAGACTAGCGGAGATCCAAGAGACCCAGTACTTC. The V and J genes are TRBV13 and TRBJ2-5; 9 nucleotides agree with TRBD2. Germline V lookup: CDR1 PRHDT, CDR2 FYEKMQ (reference sequence). V gave up 6 bases and J gave up 1 base; unmatched junction bases: 9. This CDR3 spans 16 amino acids. Looking up the rest from reference TRBV13 and TRBJ2-5 gives the full variable domain: AAGVIQSPRHLIKEKRETATLKCYPIPRHDTVYWYQQGPGQDPQFLISFYEKMQSDKGSIPDRFSAQQFSDYHSELNMSSLELGDSALYFCASSKRLAEIQETQYFGPGTRLLVL.

The chain combines TRBV5-6 with TRBJ1-2; tentatively, D is TRBD1 (5 bases). Trimming removed 4 bases at V and 8 bases at J, with 18 bases between. The CDR3 covers 14 residues. Germline V gives CDR1 SGHDT, CDR2 YYEEEE. CDR3 sequence: CASSRMQGMGGYTF. CDR3 bases: TGTGCCAGCAGCAGGATGCAGGGCATGGGCGGCTACACCTTC.

The chain has TRBV5-1 and TRBJ1-2; 7 positions match TRBD1. The CDR3 is 17 amino acids. V trimming: 1 base; J trimming: 1 base; junction bases outside the gene matches: 10. Germline V lookup: CDR1 SGHRS, CDR2 YFSETQ. CDR3 sequence reads: CASSLRGQTGVNYGYTF. The CDR3 bases are TGCGCCAGCAGCTTGCGGGGACAGACGGGCGTTAACTATGGCTACACCTTC.

The chain combines TRBV29-1 with TRBJ1-1; D is unclear. The CDR3 is 12 amino acids. Looked up from germline, CDR1 is SQVTM and CDR2 is ANQGSEA. V dropped 4 bases and J dropped 3 bases, with 9 bases sitting between them. The CDR3 is CSVGGMDTEAFF. The CDR3 coding sequence is TGCAGCGTTGGAGGCATGGACACTGAAGCTTTCTTT.

This chain uses TRBV5-4 with TRBJ2-1, with a weak D call TRBD2 (6 bases). The V gene's germline CDR1 is SGHNT and CDR2 YYREEE (reference sequence). Trimming removed 0 bases from V and 7 bases from J, with 14 bases in between. CDR3 length: 15 residues. The CDR3 DNA sequence: TGTGCCAGCAGCTTGGCGTTTTCAGGGAGGAATGAGCAGTTCTTC. Translated: CASSLAFSGRNEQFF.

CDR3 sequence: CASRRQGTEAFF. The CDR3 DNA follows: TGTGCCAGCAGGCGACAGGGGACTGAAGCTTTCTTT. This sequence joins TRBV6-5 and TRBJ1-1; 8 bases line up with TRBD1. After removal of 6 bases from V and 5 bases from J, the junction contained 2 bases not matched to a gene. The CDR3 totals 12 residues. CDR1 MNHEY and CDR2 SVGAGI come from the germline V gene.

Here the CDR3 reads CASSPGTRAADEQYF. The CDR3 coding sequence is TGTGCCAGTAGTCCCGGGACTAGAGCTGCAGACGAGCAGTACTTC. The chain uses TRBV19 and TRBJ2-7; 8 bases align to TRBD2. V gave up 5 bases and J gave up 5 bases; unmatched junction bases: 11. Per germline, CDR1 LNHDA and CDR2 SQIVND (reference sequence). The CDR3 length is 15 residues.

The chain recombines TRBV11-2 with TRBJ2-3, with 7 nucleotides matching TRBD1. V lost 5 bases, J lost 4 bases, and 9 bases stayed unmatched. Per germline, CDR1 SGHAT and CDR2 FQNNGV. The CDR3 runs to 15 residues. The CDR3 DNA reads TGTGCCAGCAGCCTCGGGACAGTAACTGCAGATACGCAGTATTTT. Protein product: CASSLGTVTADTQYF. Together with reference TRBV11-2 and TRBJ2-3, the CDR3 gives the full variable domain: EAGVAQSPRYKIIEKRQSVAFWCNPISGHATLYWYQQILGQGPKLLIQFQNNGVVDDSQLPKDRFSAERLKGVDSTLKIQPAKLEDSAVYLCASSLGTVTADTQYFGPGTRLTVL.

CDR3 nucleotides: TGTGCCAGCAGCCCTCCCCGGGGGCGCAACTACGAGCAGTACTTC. Amino acids: CASSPPRGRNYEQYF. V gene TRBV7-9 combines with J gene TRBJ2-7, with D tentatively TRBD1 or TRBD2 (6 bases each). The V gene's germline CDR1 is SEHNR and CDR2 FQNEAQ (reference sequence). This CDR3 region has 15 residues. V dropped 5 bases and J dropped 3 bases, with 17 bases sitting between them.

The rearrangement links TRBV19 to TRBJ1-1; the match to TRBD1 covers 8 bases. Germline CDR1 LNHDA, CDR2 SQIVND (reference sequence). V lost 5 bases, J lost 4 bases, and 6 bases stayed unmatched. CDR3 size: 14 residues. This chain's CDR3 is CASSLAGGFTEAFF. The CDR3, as DNA: TGTGCCAGTAGTCTCGCAGGGGGCTTCACTGAAGCTTTCTTT. Filled out from reference TRBV19 and TRBJ1-1, the complete variable domain reads DGGITQSPKYLFRKEGQNVTLSCEQNLNHDAMYWYRQDPGQGLRLIYYSQIVNDFQKGDIAEGYSVSREKKESFPLTVTSAQKNPTAFYLCASSLAGGFTEAFFGQGTRLTVV.

V is TRBV5-1 and J is TRBJ1-6; no clear D gene. This CDR3 spans 12 amino acids. V lost 5 bases and J lost 8, with 8 bases in between. CDR1 SGHRS and CDR2 YFSETQ come from the germline V gene. DNA of the CDR3: TGCGCCAGCAGTCTGGATTATTCACCCCTCCACTTT. Its protein product is CASSLDYSPLHF.

V is TRBV15 and J is TRBJ2-1, with a weak D call TRBD1 (5 bases). With 0 bases removed from V and 0 bases from J, the gap between germline ends came to 15 bases. The V gene's germline CDR1 is LNHNV and CDR2 YYDKDF (reference sequence). The CDR3 spans 18 residues. The CDR3 DNA reads as TGTGCCACCAGCAGAGAAGGCCCTCTCACAGGCTCCTACAATGAGCAGTTCTTC. It yields the protein CATSREGPLTGSYNEQFF.

This chain connects TRBV4-3 to TRBJ2-2; the D is unclear. CDR3 size: 11 residues. Germline V CDR1 and CDR2: LGHNA, YSLEER. V was clipped by 3 bases and J by 9 bases, with 5 bases between them. The CDR3 sequence is CASSHPWELFF. The CDR3 bases are TGCGCCAGCAGCCACCCATGGGAGCTGTTTTTT.

The gene calls are TRBV5-1 and TRBJ1-3; D not certain. This CDR3 is 14 amino acids long. Germline CDR1 SGHRS, CDR2 YFSETQ. Trimming stripped 6 bases from V and 3 bases from J, with 13 bases between. This chain's CDR3 is CASTSGNDGNTIYF. CDR3 sequence (DNA): TGCGCCAGCACCTCCGGCAACGATGGAAACACCATATATTTT.

The genes are TRBV6-5 and TRBJ2-2; TRBD1 matches 11 bases. The germline CDR1 and CDR2 sequences are MNHEY and SVGAGI. CDR3 length: 15 amino acids. V gave up 8 bases and J gave up 5 bases; unmatched junction bases: 7. The CDR3 sequence is CASQDRGRGTGELFF. DNA for the CDR3: TGTGCCAGCCAGGACAGGGGGCGCGGAACCGGGGAGCTGTTTTTT.

The V gene is TRBV7-2, the J gene TRBJ1-2; D remains ambiguous. This CDR3 spans 16 amino acids. Germline CDR1 is SGHTA and CDR2 is FQGNSA. Between the trimmed V and J ends, which lost 5 bases and 4 bases, there was a span of 20 bases. This chain's CDR3 is CASSQTLTRTGYGYTF. The CDR3 DNA reads as TGTGCCAGCAGCCAAACTCTCACGAGGACGGGCTATGGCTACACCTTC.

This chain connects TRBV5-6 to TRBJ2-5; 14 bases are a match to TRBD2. Germline CDR1 reads SGHDT; CDR2 reads YYEEEE. Trimming at V came to 2 bases and at J to 4 bases, leaving 7 bases not matched to a gene. This CDR3 is 17 amino acids long. CDR3 nucleotide sequence: TGTGCCAGCAGCTTACGACTAGCGGGGGGGCTCGGAGAGACCCAGTACTTC. It encodes CASSLRLAGGLGETQYF. Full variable domain (outside the CDR3, taken from reference TRBV5-6 and TRBJ2-5): DAGVTQSPTHLIKTRGQQVTLRCSPKSGHDTVSWYQQALGQGPQFIFQYYEEEERQRGNFPDRFSGHQFPNYSSELNVNALLLGDSALYLCASSLRLAGGLGETQYFGPGTRLLVL.

The gene calls are TRBV7-2 and TRBJ2-2, with D perhaps matching TRBD1 (6 bases). This CDR3 contains 15 residues. Trimming took 0 bases from V and 3 from J, leaving 8 bases between them. Germline values: CDR1 SGHTA, CDR2 FQGNSA. This CDR3 reads CASSLADRDTGELFF. The CDR3 DNA is TGTGCCAGCAGCTTAGCGGACAGAGACACCGGGGAGCTGTTTTTT. Drawing the rest from reference TRBV7-2 and TRBJ2-2, the complete variable domain is GAGVSQSPSNKVTEKGKDVELRCDPISGHTALYWYRQSLGQGLEFLIYFQGNSAPDKSGLPSDRFSAERTGGSVSTLTIQRTQQEDSAVYLCASSLADRDTGELFFGEGSRLTVL.

This chain links TRBV10-1 with TRBJ1-1; D remains unclear. The CDR3 runs to 15 residues. Trimming left V 3 bases short and J 4 bases short, with 15 bases between. Germline V gene data show CDR1 as WNHNN and CDR2 as SYGVQD (reference sequence). CDR3 residues: CASSESATGVTEAFF. The CDR3 nucleotides read TGCGCCAGCAGTGAATCGGCCACTGGGGTCACTGAAGCTTTCTTT.

CDR3 in DNA: TGTGCCTGGAGTGCCGGCTCGACCTATGGCTACACCTTC. This codes for CAWSAGSTYGYTF. The chain carries TRBV30 and TRBJ1-2; no clear D. The CDR3 is 13 amino acids. Germline V lookup: CDR1 GTSNPN, CDR2 SVGIG (reference sequence). Trimming took off 1 base at V and 4 bases at J, with 10 bases between the two ends. The complete variable domain, with remaining parts taken from reference TRBV30 and TRBJ1-2, reads SQTIHQWPATLVQPVGSPLSLECTVEGTSNPNLYWYRQAAGRGLQLLFYSVGIGQISSEVPQNLSASRPQDRQFILSSKKLLLSDSGFYLCAWSAGSTYGYTFGSGTRLTVV.

This clone has just a few counts. CDR3 in amino acids: CASSEGQGNYGYTF. CDR3 nucleotides: TGTGCCAGCAGTGAAGGACAGGGGAACTATGGCTACACCTTC. The chain has TRBV6-1 and TRBJ1-2; 8 nucleotides line up with TRBD1. The J segment lost 2 bases and the V segment lost 1 base, leaving 0 bases of the junction unmatched. CDR1 is MNHNS, CDR2 SASEGT, per germline. There are 14 residues in the CDR3.

Remarks on this clone: Within the sample, other DNA sequences also encode this same CDR3. The V gene is TRBV7-2, the J gene TRBJ2-3; D is tentatively TRBD1 or TRBD2 (5 bases each). The CDR3 contains 13 residues. The germline gives CDR1 SGHTA, CDR2 FQGNSA. Trimming removed 1 base at V and 4 bases at J, with 6 bases between. The CDR3 nucleotides are TGTGCCAGCAGCTTAGTGGGGGCAGATACGCAGTATTTT. Amino acids: CASSLVGADTQYF.